This T cell receptor (beta chain) was found in a study of technical replicates of blood from several donors. Method: immunoSEQ multiplex PCR; TCRdb's copy keeps in-frame clones and lacks some. The table records 10,000 to 15,000 clones, approximately 95% of them present only once. This TCR was sampled from a human donor in good health. The sequenced sample consisted of PBMCs.

The CDR3 reads CASSQTQGGDTEAFF. DNA of the CDR3: TGTGCCAGCAGCCAAACTCAGGGCGGGGACACTGAAGCTTTCTTT. This rearrangement joins TRBV7-2 to TRBJ1-1, with D maybe TRBD1 (5 bases). CDR3 length equals 15 residues. CDR1 and CDR2 (germline): SGHTA, FQGNSA. V was clipped by 5 bases and J by 3 bases, with 16 bases between them.